This entry is about one T cell receptor beta chain. The data are from a study of blood T cell repertoires in COVID-19. Background on the study: The cDNA or gDNA used as material had been derived from T cells, B-cell-depleted T cells, or PBMCs.

From germline, CDR1 is MNHEY and CDR2 SMNVEV (reference sequence). With 7 bases removed from V and 7 bases from J, the gap between germline ends came to 14 bases. CDR3 length: 14 residues. Recruitment covered roughly 24 US areas and drew participants whose ages spanned roughly 18 to 90 years. Profiled with immunoSEQ multiplex PCR; TCRdb holds only in-frame clones, not every one. The sample lists approximately 440,000 clones, 80% to 95% seen once, with 0.6% to 0.7% in the top ten. The chain joins TRBV27 to TRBJ1-6; D is ambiguous. Sequences were obtained from PBMCs or T cells enriched from blood (not recorded which). The clonotype originates from a young man who had recovered from COVID-19. The CDR3 region is CASTSMGGNSPLHF. CDR3 bases: TGTGCCAGCACTAGCATGGGCGGGAATTCACCCCTCCACTTT.